The rows below give T cell receptor beta chains drawn from one sample of a study of identical twins. TCRdb reanalysed the 5' RACE reads using MiXCR and keeps one entry per CDR3 protein. The data contain about 900,000 distinct CDR3 sequences, about 12% of them singletons. The same data also went into a second study, on yellow fever vaccine responses in identical twins.

Material: PBMCs. Receptors were obtained from a woman between 18 and 29 years old in good health. CDR3s leave out the opening cysteine and the closing phenylalanine or tryptophan. Only some rows state a clone size, as once, few, many or a class for expanded clones.

size | V | CDR3
many | TRBV7-6 | ASSLGTGSTDTQY
- | TRBV20-1 | SARAGSGGWYGYT
- | TRBV3-1 | ASSQVAQASYEQY
many | TRBV6-1 | ASRRTGSGELF
few | TRBV5-1 | ASSPRDRVVLGVQETQY
many | TRBV29-1 | SVERGSNTEAF
many | TRBV12-3/TRBV12-4 | ASSSGLAGVYEQY
- | TRBV25-1 | ASSELAVGNEQF
many | TRBV6-5 | ASSYSGTATSYGYT
few | TRBV20-1 | SAGGQGNTEAF
few | TRBV5-1 | ASSPDWTGDTEAF
- | TRBV28 | ASSHGQSRPAF
- | TRBV12-5 | ASGLELRLGVDNSPLH
few | TRBV5-1 | ASRIGSELANYGYT
- | TRBV3-1 | ASSQDITYEQY
- | TRBV6-2/TRBV6-3 | ASSPPGLAGAREQF
once | TRBV9 | ASSVGPGTNEKLF
- | TRBV6-5 | ASSYSGGHQPQH
- | TRBV7-6 | ASSPAAGAAGELF
few | TRBV12-5 | ASGLVHEQF
few | TRBV3-1 | ASSQGTLYQETQY
few | TRBV28 | AIRDGYTGELF
few | TRBV12-3/TRBV12-4 | ASSNRGLSYNEQF
few | TRBV4-1 | ASSQPTGKDTEAF
few | TRBV5-6 | ASSLELAGKANEQF
- | TRBV3-1 | ASRRGLTQNTGELF